This T cell receptor beta chain was profiled in a study of cytomegalovirus exposure and HLA in healthy donors. Overall study findings and caveats: In vitro checks showed that a few CMV-associated chains really do target CMV antigens. With further analysis later on, most CMV-associated TCR beta chains appeared HLA-restricted.

Researchers ran the PCR with 60 Vbeta and 13 Jbeta primers. The assay was immunoSEQ multiplex PCR, and TCRdb's table has in-frame clones only and misses some. The sample lists approximately 130,000 clones, 77% seen once, with about 5.8% in the top ten. Comment on this clone: Its antigen is not known.

The sequenced sample consisted of PBMCs. This clonotype was obtained from a man between 18 and 29 years old in good health and CMV-seropositive.

CDR3 nucleotides: TGTGCCAGCAGCGTAGTCGCAGACACAGATACGCAGTATTTT. Amino acid sequence: CASSVVADTDTQYF. This rearrangement joins TRBV9 to TRBJ2-3, with D unclear. CDR1 SGDLS and CDR2 YYNGEE come from the germline V gene. The V end was cut by 0 bases, the J end by 2 bases, with 7 bases between. The CDR3 is 14 amino acids.